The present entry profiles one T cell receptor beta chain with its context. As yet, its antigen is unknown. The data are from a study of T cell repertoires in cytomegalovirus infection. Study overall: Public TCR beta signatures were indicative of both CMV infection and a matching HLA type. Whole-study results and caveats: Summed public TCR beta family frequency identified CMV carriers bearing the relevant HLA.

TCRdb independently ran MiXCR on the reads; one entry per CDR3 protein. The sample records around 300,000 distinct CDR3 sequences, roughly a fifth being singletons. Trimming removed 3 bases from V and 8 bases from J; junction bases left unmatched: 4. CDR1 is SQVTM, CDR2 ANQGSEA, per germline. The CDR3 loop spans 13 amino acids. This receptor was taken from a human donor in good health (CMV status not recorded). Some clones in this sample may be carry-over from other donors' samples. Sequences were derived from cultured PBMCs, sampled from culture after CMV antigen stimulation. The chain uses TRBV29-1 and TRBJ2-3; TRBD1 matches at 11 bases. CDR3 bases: TGCAGCGTTGATGGACAGGGGGCATCTACGCAGTATTTT. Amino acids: CSVDGQGASTQYF.